The 14 T cell receptor beta chains given below trace back to one sample, sequenced in a study of radiotherapy plus CTLA-4 blockade in lung cancer. Method: immunoSEQ multiplex PCR; TCRdb's copy keeps in-frame clones and lacks some. The sample includes around 100,000 clones, approximately 77% of them seen just once. Material: peripheral blood, obtained from a patient treated with radiotherapy plus ipilimumab. Receptor source: a human donor with non-small cell lung cancer that progressed on radiotherapy plus ipilimumab. Some clones in this sample may be carry-over from other donors' samples.

The V call is TRBV19, the J call TRBJ2-5; either TRBD1 or TRBD2 may supply D (5 bases each). Germline V CDR1 and CDR2: LNHDA, SQIVND (reference sequence). The CDR3 has 14 residues. V was cut by 9 bases and J by 2 bases, with 16 bases left in between. The CDR3 DNA reads as TGTGCCAGCTCGGCAGGGAGACAGCAAGAGACCCAGTACTTC. Its translation is CASSAGRQQETQYF.

The chain carries TRBV6-5 and TRBJ1-4, with D unclear. Trimming took 2 bases from V and 0 from J, leaving 7 bases between them. The CDR3 is made up of 15 amino acids. In germline, CDR1 is MNHEY, CDR2 SVGAGI. The CDR3 region has the DNA TGTGCCAGCAGTTACGACTTAGCAACTAATGAAAAACTGTTTTTT. This sequence encodes CASSYDLATNEKLFF.

The V and J genes are TRBV4-3 and TRBJ2-2; D is undetermined. CDR1 is LGHNA, CDR2 YSLEER, per germline. Trimming removed 0 bases from V and 0 bases from J, with 11 bases in between. This CDR3 region has 17 residues. The CDR3 region has the DNA TGCGCCAGCAGCCAAGACGTACAGAACTCGAACACCGGGGAGCTGTTTTTT. The encoded protein is CASSQDVQNSNTGELFF.

The V and J genes are TRBV18 and TRBJ1-6; TRBD1 might be the D (5 bases). The V and J ends lost 4 bases and 5 bases respectively, with 9 bases between them. Germline CDR1 reads KGHSH; CDR2 reads LQKENI. The CDR3 consists of 14 residues. The DNA for the CDR3 is TGTGCCAGCTCACGAAGGGGCAATAATTCACCCCTCCACTTT. Translation: CASSRRGNNSPLHF.

The chain carries TRBV4-2 and TRBJ1-1, with 8 bases lining up with TRBD1. CDR3 length equals 16 residues. The germline V gene encodes CDR1 LGHNA and CDR2 YNFKEQ. The V and J ends lost 0 bases and 0 bases, in that order; junction bases with no gene match: 3. This CDR3 is CASSQEWTGMNTEAFF. CDR3 DNA sequence: TGTGCCAGCAGCCAAGAGTGGACAGGGATGAACACTGAAGCTTTCTTT.

The gene calls are TRBV10-3 and TRBJ2-5, with 8 bases matching TRBD2. The CDR3 spans 14 residues. The germline V gene has CDR1 ENHRY and CDR2 SYGVKD. V lost 4 bases and J lost 1; bases outside the gene matches: 2. The CDR3 DNA reads TGTGCCATCAGTGGAGCGGGGGTCCAAGAGACCCAGTACTTC. Its protein product is CAISGAGVQETQYF.

This clone has more than one count but fewer than ten. The same CDR3 can be traced to other DNA sequences in this sample. The chain joins TRBV7-6 to TRBJ2-7; 9 positions match TRBD2. Germline V gives CDR1 SGHVS, CDR2 FNYEAQ. With V trimmed by 3 bases and J by 3 bases, 9 bases remained unmatched. This CDR3 spans 16 amino acids. DNA of the CDR3: TGTGCCAGCAGCTTGCTAGCGGGGCTCTCAATCTACGAGCAGTACTTC. This gives the protein CASSLLAGLSIYEQYF. The variable domain in full, with the rest retrieved from reference TRBV7-6 and TRBJ2-7, is GAGVSQSPRYKVTKRGQDVALRCDPISGHVSLYWYRQALGQGPEFLTYFNYEAQQDKSGLPNDRFSAERPEGSISTLTIQRTEQRDSAMYRCASSLLAGLSIYEQYFGPGTRLTVT.

This clone occurred a few times. Here the CDR3 DNA reads TGTGCCAGCAGCCGTCAGGGGTCTGAAAAACTGTTTTTT. It codes for CASSRQGSEKLFF. The V call is TRBV7-9, the J call TRBJ1-4; a possible D gene is TRBD1 (6 bases). V dropped 5 bases and J dropped 7 bases, with 11 bases sitting between them. There are 13 residues in the CDR3. Germline CDR1 is SEHNR and CDR2 is FQNEAQ (reference sequence). The full variable domain, completed using reference TRBV7-9 and TRBJ1-4, is DTGVSQNPRHKITKRGQNVTFRCDPISEHNRLYWYRQTLGQGPEFLTYFQNEAQLEKSRLLSDRFSAERPKGSFSTLEIQRTEQGDSAMYLCASSRQGSEKLFFGSGTQLSVL.

A few counts support this clone. The genes are TRBV10-3 and TRBJ1-5; weak D call: TRBD1 (5 bases). The CDR3 covers 14 residues. V gave up 6 bases and J gave up 2 bases, with 11 bases separating them. The germline CDR1 and CDR2 sequences are ENHRY and SYGVKD. The CDR3 nucleotides read TGTGCCATCAGCCGACAAGGGGGCAATCAGCCCCAGCATTTT. This encodes CAISRQGGNQPQHF.

A word on this clone: The sample holds other DNA sequences that translate to the same CDR3. The gene calls are TRBV6-5 and TRBJ1-2, with 8 bases identical to TRBD1. After removal of 6 bases from V and 3 bases from J, the junction contained 3 bases not matched to a gene. CDR3 length: 13 amino acids. From germline, CDR1 is MNHEY and CDR2 SVGAGI. For the CDR3, the DNA is TGTGCCAGCAGATCGGACAGGGACTATGGCTACACCTTC. Its translation: CASRSDRDYGYTF.

The chain joins TRBV18 to TRBJ1-1; D is possibly TRBD1 (6 bases). The V gene's germline CDR1 is KGHSH and CDR2 LQKENI. V gave up 0 bases and J gave up 4 bases, with 12 bases separating them. The CDR3 loop spans 15 amino acids. The chain's CDR3 is CASSPPNRVPTEAFF. CDR3 sequence (DNA): TGTGCCAGCTCACCACCGAACAGGGTCCCCACTGAAGCTTTCTTT.

This chain links TRBV28 with TRBJ1-1; D not resolved. With 3 bases removed from V and 2 bases from J, the gap between germline ends came to 7 bases. CDR1 MDHEN and CDR2 SYDVKM come from the germline V gene. The CDR3 totals 13 residues. The CDR3 region is CASSFQLNTEAFF. In DNA, the CDR3 is TGTGCCAGCAGTTTTCAGCTAAACACTGAAGCTTTCTTT. Full variable domain (missing parts from reference TRBV28 and TRBJ1-1): DVKVTQSSRYLVKRTGEKVFLECVQDMDHENMFWYRQDPGLGLRLIYFSYDVKMKEKGDIPEGYSVSREKKERFSLILESASTNQTSMYLCASSFQLNTEAFFGQGTRLTVV.

This clone was seen more than once but under ten times. V is TRBV6-1 and J is TRBJ1-3, with unresolved D. This CDR3 contains 12 residues. Trimming shortened V by 10 bases and J by 3 bases, and 10 bases separated the two germline ends. CDR1 MNHNS and CDR2 SASEGT come from the germline V gene. The CDR3 loop is CATHTYGNTIYF. For the CDR3, the DNA is TGTGCCACCCACACATATGGAAACACCATATATTTT.

J is TRBJ2-3 and V is TRBV25-1; 7 bases agree with TRBD1. Germline V lookup: CDR1 MGHDK, CDR2 SYGVNS. The CDR3 covers 16 residues. Losses at the gene ends were 0 bases for V and 1 base for J; bases not matched to a gene: 4. The CDR3 sequence: CASSEYRDSRTDTQYF. The CDR3 region has the DNA TGTGCCAGCAGTGAATACCGGGACAGCCGCACAGATACGCAGTATTTT.